Each of the 4 T cell receptor beta chains below was sequenced from the same sample in a study of response to subunit inactivated influenza vaccine. Each CDR3 protein is one row after TCRdb ran MiXCR on the RT-PCR reads. This table has around 580,000 distinct CDR3 sequences, 11% to 15% appearing once. The specimen was PBMCs from blood, collected 12 days after vaccination. The origin of the receptors is a man aged 50-60 years who received an inactivated influenza vaccine.

The chain uses TRBV10-3 and TRBJ2-3; no clear D. The V end was cut by 9 bases, the J end by 4 bases, with 11 bases between. Germline lookup yields CDR1 ENHRY and CDR2 SYGVKD. This CDR3 spans 12 amino acids. The CDR3 coding sequence is TGTGCCATAGGCTTAGGATCAGATACGCAGTATTTT. Amino acids: CAIGLGSDTQYF.

This clonotype was counted only a few times. The gene calls are TRBV30 and TRBJ1-1; D gene uncertain. Germline CDR1 GTSNPN, CDR2 SVGIG (reference sequence). V shed 4 bases and J shed 10 bases, with 16 bases lying between them. The CDR3 runs to 12 residues. CDR3 bases: TGTGCCTGGAAGCCCTACCAGAGCGGAGCTTTCTTT. Its translation: CAWKPYQSGAFF.

This clonotype was counted between two and nine times. The chain links TRBV5-1 to TRBJ2-1, with D perhaps TRBD2 (6 bases). This CDR3 spans 16 amino acids. Per germline, CDR1 SGHRS and CDR2 YFSETQ. Trimming removed 5 bases at V and 10 bases at J, with 25 bases between. CDR3 loop: CASSLGSGRTGREQFF. The CDR3 DNA reads as TGCGCCAGCAGTCTCGGTAGCGGCCGAACCGGAAGGGAGCAGTTCTTC.

This clonotype turned up a few times. The chain couples TRBV7-9 to TRBJ2-5, with D possibly TRBD1 on 6 matching bases. Germline assignment: CDR1 SEHNR and CDR2 FQNEAQ (reference sequence). The CDR3 is made up of 16 amino acids. Trimming stripped 5 bases from V and 5 bases from J, with 21 bases between. CDR3 bases: TGTGCCAGCAGCCCCCTCAAACAGGGCGATAGGGAGACCCAGTACTTC. Translation gives CASSPLKQGDRETQYF.